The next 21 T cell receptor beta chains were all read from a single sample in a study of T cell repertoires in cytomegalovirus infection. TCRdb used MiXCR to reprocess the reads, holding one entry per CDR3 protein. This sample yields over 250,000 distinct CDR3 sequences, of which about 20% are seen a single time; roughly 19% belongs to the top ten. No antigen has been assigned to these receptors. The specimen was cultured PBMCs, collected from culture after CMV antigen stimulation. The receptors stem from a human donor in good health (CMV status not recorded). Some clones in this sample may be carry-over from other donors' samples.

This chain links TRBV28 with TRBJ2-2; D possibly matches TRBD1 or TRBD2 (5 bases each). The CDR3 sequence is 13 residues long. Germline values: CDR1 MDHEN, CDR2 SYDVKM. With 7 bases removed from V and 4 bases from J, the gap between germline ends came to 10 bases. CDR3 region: CASNDGGTGELFF. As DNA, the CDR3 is TGTGCCAGCAATGATGGGGGCACCGGGGAGCTGTTTTTT.

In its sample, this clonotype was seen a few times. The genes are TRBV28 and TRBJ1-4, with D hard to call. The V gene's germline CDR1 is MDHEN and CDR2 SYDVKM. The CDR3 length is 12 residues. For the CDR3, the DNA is TGTGGAACCGGGAGCTCTAATGAAAAACTGTTTTTT. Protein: CGTGSSNEKLFF. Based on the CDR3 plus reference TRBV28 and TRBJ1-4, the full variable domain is DVKVTQSSRYLVKRTGEKVFLECVQDMDHENMFWYRQDPGLGLRLIYFSYDVKMKEKGDIPEGYSVSREKKERFSLILESASTNQTSMYLCGTGSSNEKLFFGSGTQLSVL.

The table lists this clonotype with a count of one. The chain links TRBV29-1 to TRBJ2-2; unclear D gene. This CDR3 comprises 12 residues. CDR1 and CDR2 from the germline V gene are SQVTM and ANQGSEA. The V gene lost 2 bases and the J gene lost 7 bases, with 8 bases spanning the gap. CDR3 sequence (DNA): TGCAGCGTTGAACTAATGGGCGGGGAGCTGTTTTTT. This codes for CSVELMGGELFF.

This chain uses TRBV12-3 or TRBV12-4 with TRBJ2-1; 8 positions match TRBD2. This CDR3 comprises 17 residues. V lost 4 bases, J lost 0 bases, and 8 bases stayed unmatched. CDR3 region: CASSSESGSFSYNEQFF. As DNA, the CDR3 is TGTGCCAGCAGTTCTGAAAGCGGGAGTTTCTCCTACAATGAGCAGTTCTTC.

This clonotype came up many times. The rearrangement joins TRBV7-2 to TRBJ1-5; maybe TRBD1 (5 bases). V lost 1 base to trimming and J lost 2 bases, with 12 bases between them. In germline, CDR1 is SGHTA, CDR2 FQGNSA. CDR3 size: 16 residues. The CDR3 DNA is TGTGCCAGCAGCTTAGTTGGGGCGCAAGGCAATCAGCCCCAGCATTTT. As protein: CASSLVGAQGNQPQHF.

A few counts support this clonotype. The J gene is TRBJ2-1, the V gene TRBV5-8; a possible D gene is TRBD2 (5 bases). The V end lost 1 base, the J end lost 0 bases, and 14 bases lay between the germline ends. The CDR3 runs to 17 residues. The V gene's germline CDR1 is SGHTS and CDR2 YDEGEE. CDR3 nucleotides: TGTGCCAGCAGCTTGACGCTAGCCGGTGTCTCCTACAATGAGCAGTTCTTC. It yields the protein CASSLTLAGVSYNEQFF. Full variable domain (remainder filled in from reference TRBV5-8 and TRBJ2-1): EAGVTQSPTHLIKTRGQQATLRCSPISGHTSVYWYQQALGLGLQFLLWYDEGEERNRGNFPPRFSGRQFPNYSSELNVNALELEDSALYLCASSLTLAGVSYNEQFFGPGTRLTVL.

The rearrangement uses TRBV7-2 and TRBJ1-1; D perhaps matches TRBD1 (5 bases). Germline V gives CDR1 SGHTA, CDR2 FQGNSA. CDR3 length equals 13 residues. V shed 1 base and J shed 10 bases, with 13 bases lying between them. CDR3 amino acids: CASSLETDVGAFF. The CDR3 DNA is TGTGCCAGCAGCTTAGAGACAGACGTCGGAGCTTTCTTT.

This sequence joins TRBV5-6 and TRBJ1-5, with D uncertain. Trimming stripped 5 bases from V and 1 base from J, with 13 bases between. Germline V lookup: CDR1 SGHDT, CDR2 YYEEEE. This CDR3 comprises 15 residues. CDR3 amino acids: CASSFGLGSNQPQHF. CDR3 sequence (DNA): TGTGCCAGCAGTTTCGGACTAGGAAGCAATCAGCCCCAGCATTTT. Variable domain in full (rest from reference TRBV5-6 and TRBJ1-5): DAGVTQSPTHLIKTRGQQVTLRCSPKSGHDTVSWYQQALGQGPQFIFQYYEEEERQRGNFPDRFSGHQFPNYSSELNVNALLLGDSALYLCASSFGLGSNQPQHFGDGTRLSIL.

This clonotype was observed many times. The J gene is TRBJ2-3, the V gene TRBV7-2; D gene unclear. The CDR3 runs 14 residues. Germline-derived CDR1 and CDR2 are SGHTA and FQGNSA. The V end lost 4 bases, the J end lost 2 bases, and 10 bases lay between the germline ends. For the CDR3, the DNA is TGTGCCAGCAGCTGGCTTATATCCACAGATACGCAGTATTTT. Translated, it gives CASSWLISTDTQYF.

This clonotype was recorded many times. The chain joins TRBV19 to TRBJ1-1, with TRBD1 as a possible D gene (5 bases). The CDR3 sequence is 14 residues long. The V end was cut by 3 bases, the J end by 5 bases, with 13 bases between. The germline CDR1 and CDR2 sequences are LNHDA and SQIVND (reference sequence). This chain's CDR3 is CASSIQGMGTEAFF. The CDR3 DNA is TGTGCCAGTAGTATCCAGGGAATGGGGACTGAAGCTTTCTTT.

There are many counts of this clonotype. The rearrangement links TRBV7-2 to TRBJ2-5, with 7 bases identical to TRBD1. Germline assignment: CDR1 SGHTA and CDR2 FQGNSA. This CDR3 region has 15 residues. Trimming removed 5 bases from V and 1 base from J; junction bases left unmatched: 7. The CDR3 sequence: CASSDRVWGQETQYF. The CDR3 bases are TGTGCCAGCAGCGACAGGGTTTGGGGCCAAGAGACCCAGTACTTC.

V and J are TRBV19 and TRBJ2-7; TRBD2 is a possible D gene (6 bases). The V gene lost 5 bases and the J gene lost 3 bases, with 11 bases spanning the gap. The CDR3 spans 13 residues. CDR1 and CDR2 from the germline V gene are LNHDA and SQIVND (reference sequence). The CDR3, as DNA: TGTGCCAGTAGTGCTGGGACTGGCTACGAGCAGTACTTC. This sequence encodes CASSAGTGYEQYF.

Written as DNA, the CDR3 is TGTGCCAGCAGTTTTTTGGGAGGAAACACCGGGGAGCTGTTTTTT. Its translation: CASSFLGGNTGELFF. The V and J genes are TRBV12-3 or TRBV12-4 and TRBJ2-2, with TRBD2 as a possible D gene (6 bases). V lost 3 bases and J lost 2, with 10 bases in between. CDR3 size: 15 residues.

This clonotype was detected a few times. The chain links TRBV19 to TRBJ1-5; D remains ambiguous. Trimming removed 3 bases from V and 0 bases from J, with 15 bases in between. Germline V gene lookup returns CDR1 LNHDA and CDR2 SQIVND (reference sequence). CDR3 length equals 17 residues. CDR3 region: CASSMVVRRYSNQPQHF. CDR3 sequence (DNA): TGTGCCAGTAGTATGGTTGTGAGAAGATATAGCAATCAGCCCCAGCATTTT.

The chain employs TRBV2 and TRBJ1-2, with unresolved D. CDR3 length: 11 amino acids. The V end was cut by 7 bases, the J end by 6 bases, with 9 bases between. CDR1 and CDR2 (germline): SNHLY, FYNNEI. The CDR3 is CASTRRDGYTF. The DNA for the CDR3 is TGTGCCAGCACGCGACGGGATGGCTACACCTTC.

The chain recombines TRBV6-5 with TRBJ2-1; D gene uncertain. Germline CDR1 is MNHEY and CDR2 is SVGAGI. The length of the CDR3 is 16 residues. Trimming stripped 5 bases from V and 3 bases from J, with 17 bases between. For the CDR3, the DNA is TGTGCCAGCAGTCCCACCCCCCCCGGCGACTACAATGAGCAGTTCTTC. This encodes CASSPTPPGDYNEQFF.

CDR3: CASSPRAITEAFF. DNA of the CDR3: TGTGCCAGCTCACCACGTGCCATCACTGAAGCTTTCTTT. The chain has TRBV18 and TRBJ1-1; no firm D call. Looked up from germline, CDR1 is KGHSH and CDR2 is LQKENI. V was cut by 1 base and J by 4 bases, with 7 bases left in between. The CDR3 totals 13 residues.

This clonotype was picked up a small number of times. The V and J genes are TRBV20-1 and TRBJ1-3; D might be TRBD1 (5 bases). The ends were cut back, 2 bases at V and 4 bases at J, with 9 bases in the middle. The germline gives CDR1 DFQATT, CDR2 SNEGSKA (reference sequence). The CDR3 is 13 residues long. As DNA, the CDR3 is TGCAGTGCTAGACGGGGGGAGGGAAACACCATATATTTT. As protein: CSARRGEGNTIYF.

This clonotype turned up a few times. The CDR3 sequence: CSARDLRETQYF. In DNA, the CDR3 is TGCAGTGCTAGAGATCTACGAGAGACCCAGTACTTC. The V and J genes are TRBV20-1 and TRBJ2-5; no reliable D call. The V end lost 0 bases, the J end lost 4 bases, and 6 bases lay between the germline ends. Germline V lookup: CDR1 DFQATT, CDR2 SNEGSKA (reference sequence). This CDR3 region has 12 residues.

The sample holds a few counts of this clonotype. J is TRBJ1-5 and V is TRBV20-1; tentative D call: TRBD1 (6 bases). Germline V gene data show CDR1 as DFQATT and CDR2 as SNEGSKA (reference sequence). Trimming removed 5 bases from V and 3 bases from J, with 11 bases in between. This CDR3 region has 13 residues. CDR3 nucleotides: TGCAGTGCTCTACAGGGCTCCAATCAGCCCCAGCATTTT. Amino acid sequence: CSALQGSNQPQHF.

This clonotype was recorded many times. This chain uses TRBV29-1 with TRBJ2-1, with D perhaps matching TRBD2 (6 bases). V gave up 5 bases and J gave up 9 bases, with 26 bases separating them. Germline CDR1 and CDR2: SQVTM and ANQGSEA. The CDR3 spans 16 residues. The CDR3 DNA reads TGCAGCGTTAACGGGATAAGGGGACTCCAACGGAGTGAGCAGTTCTTC. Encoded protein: CSVNGIRGLQRSEQFF.